Following are 7 T cell receptor beta chains from one sample sequenced in a study of T cells after yellow fever vaccination. TCRdb re-called the 5' RACE reads with MiXCR, one entry per CDR3 protein. The data show approximately 32,000 distinct CDR3 sequences, 8% to 11% seen once. The specimen was PBMCs, either bulk or a sorted T-cell subset (CD4+, CD8+, memory, or dextramer-sorted; not recorded which), collected more than 13 days after the first yellow fever vaccination. These receptors were obtained from a man aged 18 to 30 who received the YFV17D yellow fever vaccine.

This clonotype was observed many times. The chain couples TRBV28 to TRBJ2-5; D gene ambiguous. Trimming removed 5 bases at V and 5 bases at J, with 6 bases between. Germline V gene data show CDR1 as MDHEN and CDR2 as SYDVKM. The CDR3 has 11 amino acids. Written as DNA, the CDR3 is TGTGCCAGCAGTCAAAGGGAGACCCAGTACTTC. This gives the protein CASSQRETQYF.

This clonotype was observed at least ten times. The chain has TRBV7-9 and TRBJ1-3; D is undetermined. Germline assignment: CDR1 SEHNR and CDR2 FQNEAQ (reference sequence). The CDR3 is made up of 17 amino acids. V was shortened by 4 bases and J by 1 base, with 17 bases between the two germline ends. The CDR3 coding sequence is TGTGCCAGCAGCTCGGATCGAGACCTATTGTCTGGAAACACCATATATTTT. Amino acids: CASSSDRDLLSGNTIYF.

The chain employs TRBV5-4 and TRBJ2-3, with 8 bases fitting TRBD2. This CDR3 spans 15 amino acids. J lost 4 bases, V lost 4 bases, and 8 bases had no gene match. Germline CDR1 and CDR2: SGHNT and YYREEE (reference sequence). CDR3 sequence reads: CASSVTETSADTQYF. The CDR3 nucleotides read TGTGCCAGCAGCGTTACCGAGACTAGCGCAGATACGCAGTATTTT.

This clonotype has a count of ten or more. The CDR3, as DNA: TGTGCCAGCAGCGGAATACAGGGAGGTGGGGAGCAGTTCTTC. Its protein product is CASSGIQGGGEQFF. The gene calls are TRBV7-6 and TRBJ2-1; D may correspond to TRBD1 or TRBD2 (6 bases each). Germline CDR1 is SGHVS and CDR2 is FNYEAQ. The CDR3 totals 14 residues. V gave up 5 bases and J gave up 10 bases, with 18 bases separating them. The whole variable domain, filled in from reference TRBV7-6 and TRBJ2-1, reads GAGVSQSPRYKVTKRGQDVALRCDPISGHVSLYWYRQALGQGPEFLTYFNYEAQQDKSGLPNDRFSAERPEGSISTLTIQRTEQRDSAMYRCASSGIQGGGEQFFGPGTRLTVL.

This clonotype occurred many times. The chain is built from TRBV11-3 and TRBJ2-1, with 7 bases fitting TRBD1. The CDR3 runs 15 residues. Losses at the gene ends were 1 base for V and 5 bases for J; bases not matched to a gene: 5. Germline CDR1 SGHNT, CDR2 YENEEA. CDR3 sequence reads: CASSLGGTANNEQFF. The CDR3 bases are TGTGCCAGCAGCTTAGGGGGGACAGCAAACAATGAGCAGTTCTTC. The variable domain in full, completed from reference TRBV11-3 and TRBJ2-1, reads EAGVVQSPRYKIIEKKQPVAFWCNPISGHNTLYWYLQNLGQGPELLIRYENEEAVDDSQLPKDRFSAERLKGVDSTLKIQPAELGDSAVYLCASSLGGTANNEQFFGPGTRLTVL.

This clonotype was counted many times. V usage is TRBV9 and J usage is TRBJ2-1, with 7 bases identical to TRBD2. Losses at the gene ends were 7 bases for V and 7 bases for J; bases not matched to a gene: 14. From germline, CDR1 is SGDLS and CDR2 YYNGEE. There are 15 residues in the CDR3. The chain's CDR3 is CASGPRSSGRNEQFF. CDR3 nucleotides: TGTGCCAGCGGCCCGAGGTCTAGCGGCCGAAATGAGCAGTTCTTC.

This clonotype was recorded at least ten times. V usage is TRBV5-5 and J usage is TRBJ2-1, with TRBD1 matching over 7 bases. V dropped 5 bases and J dropped 13; count of bases not matched to a gene: 21. Germline V gene data show CDR1 as SGHKS and CDR2 as YYEKEE (reference sequence). The CDR3 is made up of 16 amino acids. In DNA, the CDR3 is TGTGCCAGCAGTACCTCCGGGACAGAGGTCCGCGTTAGTCAGTTCTTC. The encoded protein is CASSTSGTEVRVSQFF.